These T cell receptor beta chains were read from a single sample in a study of cytomegalovirus exposure and HLA in healthy donors. Profiling relied on immunoSEQ multiplex PCR, and the TCRdb table lists in-frame clones only, not all of them. In the table there are about 160,000 clones, about 79% of which are singletons. Sequencing was done on a sample of PBMCs. The receptors originated from a man between 50 and 59 years old in good health and CMV-seropositive. The CDR3 runs from the conserved cysteine through the conserved F or W. A D gene is named only where the DNA matches it firmly. The size of a clone is reported for some rows only, either as once, few or many, or as a class for expanded clones.

J gene	D gene	clone size	V gene	CDR3 protein	CDR3 DNA
TRBJ1-4	.	.	TRBV11-2	CASSLSVGGNEKLFF	TGTGCCAGCAGCTTAAGTGTCGGGGGTAATGAAAAACTGTTTTTT
TRBJ1-4	.	.	TRBV14	CASSQAGSGSGRNEKLFF	TGTGCCAGCAGCCAAGCGGGCTCAGGGTCAGGCCGTAACGAAAAACTGTTTTTT
TRBJ2-1	.	.	TRBV21-1	CASSKCGGNEQFF	TGTGCCAGCAGCAAGTGTGGGGGGAATGAGCAGTTCTTC
TRBJ2-1	TRBD2	.	TRBV19	CASSIDAERGARDEQFF	TGTGCCAGTAGTATAGACGCCGAGCGGGGGGCTAGGGATGAGCAGTTCTTC
TRBJ1-2	.	.	TRBV10-3	CAMSRDEYGYTF	TGTGCCATGAGCAGGGATGAGTATGGCTACACCTTC
TRBJ1-1	TRBD1	.	TRBV11-2	CASSFGGTGATFF	TGTGCCAGCAGCTTTGGAGGGACAGGGGCAACTTTCTTT
TRBJ1-1	.	.	TRBV15	CATSRAGEGEAFF	TGTGCCACCAGCAGAGCGGGGGAGGGTGAAGCTTTCTTT
TRBJ1-1	TRBD1	.	TRBV5-1	CASSPGQVSNTEAFF	TGCGCCAGCAGCCCGGGACAGGTGTCGAACACTGAAGCTTTCTTT
TRBJ2-5	TRBD2	.	TRBV5-1	CASSGGLAGGGETQYF	TGCGCCAGCAGCGGTGGACTAGCGGGGGGAGGTGAGACCCAGTACTTC
TRBJ2-5	.	.	TRBV6-1	CASRPGGGETQYF	TGTGCCAGCCGCCCCGGGGGTGGTGAGACCCAGTACTTC
TRBJ1-1	.	.	TRBV7-2	CASSPVGQPNTEAFF	TGTGCCAGCAGCCCCGTAGGACAGCCGAACACTGAAGCTTTCTTT
TRBJ2-1	TRBD1	.	TRBV29-1	CSWNRDRRRNEQFF	TGCAGCTGGAACCGGGACAGGAGAAGGAATGAGCAGTTCTTC
TRBJ1-5	TRBD1	.	TRBV6-5	CASSLGQAQPQHF	TGTGCCAGCAGTCTGGGACAGGCTCAGCCCCAGCATTTT
TRBJ2-2	TRBD2	.	TRBV7-3	CASSRGLAGGGELFF	TGTGCCAGCAGCCGGGGACTAGCGGGAGGCGGGGAGCTGTTTTTT
TRBJ2-2	.	.	TRBV9	CASSDDRGTGELFF	TGTGCCAGCAGCGATGACAGAGGCACCGGGGAGCTGTTTTTT
TRBJ2-1	TRBD2	.	TRBV5-1	CASTGTSGRPYNEQFF	TGCGCCAGCACCGGGACTAGCGGGAGGCCCTACAATGAGCAGTTCTTC
TRBJ2-7	.	.	TRBV7-9	CASSPWAGAKSYEQYF	TGTGCCAGCAGCCCTTGGGCAGGGGCGAAATCCTACGAGCAGTACTTC
TRBJ2-1	.	.	TRBV5-1	CASSFGQSYNEQFF	TGCGCCAGCAGCTTCGGACAGTCCTACAATGAGCAGTTCTTC
TRBJ2-3	TRBD2	.	TRBV5-1	CASSLASGAWDTQYF	TGCGCCAGCAGCTTAGCTAGCGGGGCTTGGGATACGCAGTATTTT
TRBJ1-2	TRBD1	.	TRBV2	CATLGGQDYGYTF	TGTGCCACCTTAGGGGGACAGGACTATGGCTACACCTTC
TRBJ2-5	.	.	TRBV15	CATSRGSVQETQYF	TGTGCCACCAGCAGAGGGTCAGTTCAAGAGACCCAGTACTTC
TRBJ2-7	TRBD1	.	TRBV6-5	CASSYSNRGLIEQYF	TGTGCCAGCAGTTACTCGAACAGGGGGCTAATCGAGCAGTACTTC
TRBJ1-4	TRBD1	.	TRBV7-2	CASSLGQGWEKLFF	TGTGCCAGCAGCTTAGGACAGGGATGGGAAAAACTGTTTTTT
TRBJ1-1	.	.	TRBV7-9	CASTFLLVNTEAFF	TGTGCCAGCACCTTCCTACTGGTGAACACTGAAGCTTTCTTT
TRBJ2-7	.	.	TRBV5-4	CASSSELSSYEQYF	TGTGCCAGCAGCTCTGAGTTGAGCTCCTACGAGCAGTACTTC
TRBJ2-5	TRBD2	.	TRBV27	CASSLGGSGVTQYF	TGTGCCAGCAGTCTAGGGGGTAGCGGGGTTACTCAGTACTTC
TRBJ2-7	TRBD2	.	TRBV29-1	CSVEGTSGAPYEQYF	TGCAGCGTTGAGGGGACTAGCGGGGCACCCTACGAGCAGTACTTC
TRBJ2-1	.	.	TRBV4-1	CASSQVKRSYINEQFF	TGCGCCAGCAGCCAAGTAAAAAGGAGCTATATCAATGAGCAGTTCTTC
TRBJ2-1	.	.	TRBV11-2	CASSSLNEQFF	TGTGCCAGCAGCTCACTCAATGAGCAGTTCTTC
TRBJ2-1	TRBD1	.	TRBV29-1	CSVEWTGKDNEQFF	TGCAGCGTTGAATGGACAGGGAAGGACAATGAGCAGTTCTTC
TRBJ2-3	.	.	TRBV19	CASRPNGNTDTQYF	TGTGCCAGTAGACCCAACGGGAACACAGATACGCAGTATTTT
TRBJ2-7	.	few	TRBV5-4	CASSLGTHFSYEQYF	TGTGCCAGCAGCTTGGGGACACACTTCTCCTACGAGCAGTACTTC
TRBJ2-1	.	.	TRBV6-1	CASSARVKDTEQFF	TGTGCCAGCAGTGCCAGGGTGAAGGACACTGAGCAGTTCTTC
TRBJ2-3	TRBD1	.	TRBV29-1	CSAKGQGSDTQYF	TGCAGCGCAAAGGGACAGGGTTCAGATACGCAGTATTTT
TRBJ1-1	.	.	TRBV19	CASSLRGITEAFF	TGTGCCAGTAGTCTGAGGGGGATCACTGAAGCTTTCTTT
TRBJ1-1	.	few	TRBV19	CASRVGWNEAFF	TGTGCCAGTAGAGTCGGGTGGAATGAAGCTTTCTTT
TRBJ1-2	.	.	TRBV18	CASSPPPGPGGYTF	TGTGCCAGCTCACCACCCCCAGGGCCAGGTGGCTACACCTTC
TRBJ2-6	.	.	TRBV30	CAWSLGLTSGANVLTF	TGTGCCTGGAGCTTAGGACTGACCTCTGGGGCCAACGTCCTGACTTTC
TRBJ2-5	TRBD1	.	TRBV5-1	CASSPGTGFLETQYF	TGCGCCAGCAGCCCCGGGACAGGATTTTTGGAGACCCAGTACTTC
TRBJ2-3	.	few	TRBV5-1	CASSLYLGTDTQYF	TGCGCCAGCAGCTTGTACTTAGGCACAGATACGCAGTATTTT
TRBJ2-7	.	.	TRBV4-1	CASSQGGQLLSYEQYF	TGCGCCAGCAGCCAAGGCGGACAGCTCCTGTCCTACGAGCAGTACTTC
TRBJ2-5	.	.	TRBV27	CASSTRGLETQYF	TGTGCCAGCAGCACCAGGGGTTTAGAGACCCAGTACTTC
TRBJ1-5	TRBD1	.	TRBV27	CASRRQGAKAQHF	TGTGCCAGCAGACGACAGGGGGCGAAGGCCCAGCATTTT
TRBJ2-3	.	.	TRBV7-2	CASSLLAGMDTQYF	TGTGCCAGCAGCTTACTGGCGGGGATGGATACGCAGTATTTT
TRBJ2-5	.	.	TRBV5-1	CASSPAARKEETQYF	TGCGCCAGCAGCCCCGCGGCTAGGAAGGAAGAGACCCAGTACTTC
TRBJ2-4	.	few	TRBV6-5	CASRGARVGKNIQYF	TGTGCCAGCAGGGGGGCGCGGGTTGGCAAAAACATTCAGTACTTC
TRBJ1-4	.	.	TRBV19	CASKPLRTTTNEKLFF	TGTGCCAGTAAGCCCCTTCGGACAACAACTAATGAAAAACTGTTTTTT
TRBJ2-7	.	few	TRBV7-2	CASSLPGLSYEQYF	TGTGCCAGCAGCTTACCGGGACTGTCCTACGAGCAGTACTTC
TRBJ2-1	.	.	TRBV2	CASRGLTEGLSYNEQFF	TGTGCCAGCAGAGGTTTGACGGAGGGACTCTCCTACAATGAGCAGTTCTTC
TRBJ1-3	.	.	TRBV19	CASSSQTRNTIYF	TGTGCCAGTAGTTCCCAGACTAGAAACACCATATATTTT
TRBJ2-5	TRBD2	.	TRBV2	CASRDAGGSRETQYF	TGTGCCAGCAGGGATGCGGGAGGCTCCAGGGAGACCCAGTACTTC
TRBJ2-7	TRBD1	.	TRBV5-1	CASRGQGASYEQYF	TGCGCCAGCAGGGGGCAGGGGGCTTCCTACGAGCAGTACTTC
TRBJ1-5	TRBD1	.	TRBV27	CASSLSIRDRGLQPQHF	TGTGCCAGCAGTCTTAGTATTCGGGACAGGGGGCTTCAGCCCCAGCATTTT
TRBJ1-3	TRBD1	.	TRBV6-5	CASSPTTGSGNTIYF	TGTGCCAGCAGTCCGACGACAGGGTCTGGAAACACCATATATTTT
TRBJ1-4	TRBD1	.	TRBV19	CASSIRGQDEKLFF	TGTGCCAGTAGTATAAGGGGACAGGATGAAAAACTGTTTTTT
TRBJ1-3	TRBD1	.	TRBV27	CASSSGTGLSTIYF	TGTGCCAGCAGTTCCGGGACAGGGTTGAGCACCATATATTTT
TRBJ2-6	TRBD1	.	TRBV7-9	CASSRTQGSGANVLTF	TGTGCCAGCAGCAGGACACAGGGGTCAGGGGCCAACGTCCTGACTTTC
TRBJ1-2	TRBD1	.	TRBV9	CASSPTYAGGYSNYGYTF	TGTGCCAGCAGCCCAACATACGCAGGGGGCTATTCTAACTATGGCTACACCTTC
TRBJ1-5	TRBD1	.	TRBV5-1	CASSLGDRGLNQPQHF	TGCGCCAGCAGCTTGGGGGACAGGGGGCTCAATCAGCCCCAGCATTTT
TRBJ1-3	TRBD1	.	TRBV11-2	CASSLGDSPGNTIYF	TGTGCCAGCAGCTTAGGGGACAGCCCTGGAAACACCATATATTTT